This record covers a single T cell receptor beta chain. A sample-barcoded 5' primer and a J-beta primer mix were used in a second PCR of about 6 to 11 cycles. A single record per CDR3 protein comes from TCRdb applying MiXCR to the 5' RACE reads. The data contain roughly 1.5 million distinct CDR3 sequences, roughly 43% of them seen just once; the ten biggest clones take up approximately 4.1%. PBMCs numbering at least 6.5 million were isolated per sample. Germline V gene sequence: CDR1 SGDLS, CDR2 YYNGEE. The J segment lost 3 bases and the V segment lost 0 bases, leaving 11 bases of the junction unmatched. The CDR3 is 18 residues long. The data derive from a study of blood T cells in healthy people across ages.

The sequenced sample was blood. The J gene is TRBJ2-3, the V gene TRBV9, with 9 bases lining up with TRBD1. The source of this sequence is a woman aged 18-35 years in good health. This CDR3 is CASSVAISGTGMTDTQYF. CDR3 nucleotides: TGTGCCAGCAGCGTAGCGATATCCGGGACAGGGATGACAGATACGCAGTATTTT.